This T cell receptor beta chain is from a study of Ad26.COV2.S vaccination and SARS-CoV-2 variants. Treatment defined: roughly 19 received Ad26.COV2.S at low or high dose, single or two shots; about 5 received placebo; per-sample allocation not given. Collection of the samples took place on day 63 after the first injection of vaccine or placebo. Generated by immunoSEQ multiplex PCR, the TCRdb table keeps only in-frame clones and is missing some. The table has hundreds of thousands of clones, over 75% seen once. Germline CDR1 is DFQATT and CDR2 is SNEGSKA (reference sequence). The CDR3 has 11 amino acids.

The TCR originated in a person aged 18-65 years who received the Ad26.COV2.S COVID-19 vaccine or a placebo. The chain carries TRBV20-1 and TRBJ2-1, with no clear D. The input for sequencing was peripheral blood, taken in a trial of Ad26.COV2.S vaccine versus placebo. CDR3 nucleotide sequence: TGCATTGTACGCTCCTACAATGAGCAGTTCTTC. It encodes CIVRSYNEQFF.